Listed below are T cell receptor beta chains from one sample, sequenced in a study of CXCR3-negative and CXCR3-positive naive CD8 T cells. Reanalyzing the 5' RACE reads, TCRdb keeps one entry per CDR3 protein, without DNA. This sample's table has roughly 130,000 distinct CDR3 sequences. Sequencing was carried out using naive CXCR3+ CD8+ T cells from blood. The receptor set was obtained from a human donor in good health. Some clones in this sample may be carry-over from other donors' samples. The CDR3 runs from the conserved cysteine through the conserved F or W.

j_gene: TRBJ2-1; v_gene: TRBV7-9; CDR3aa: CASSHSNEQFF
j_gene: TRBJ2-7; v_gene: TRBV5-1; CDR3aa: CASSLEGSYEQYF
j_gene: TRBJ1-2; v_gene: TRBV5-6; CDR3aa: CASSPSPSPGYGYTF
j_gene: TRBJ2-1; v_gene: TRBV4-1; CDR3aa: CASSPLVGDEQFF
j_gene: TRBJ2-7; v_gene: TRBV25-1; CDR3aa: CASLAGFQQYF
j_gene: TRBJ2-7; v_gene: TRBV6-5; CDR3aa: CASSYRGEQYF
j_gene: TRBJ2-7; v_gene: TRBV15; CDR3aa: CATSLSGQALYEQYF
j_gene: TRBJ1-1; v_gene: TRBV13; CDR3aa: CASRARGRPAEAFF
j_gene: TRBJ2-1; v_gene: TRBV3-1; CDR3aa: CASSQEIRMGREFDNEQFF
j_gene: TRBJ2-7; v_gene: TRBV7-3; CDR3aa: CASSLGWGLEQYF
j_gene: TRBJ2-3; v_gene: TRBV12-3/TRBV12-4; CDR3aa: CASRPAAADTQYF
j_gene: TRBJ2-3; v_gene: TRBV7-2; CDR3aa: CASSRLAGTDTQYF
j_gene: TRBJ2-5; v_gene: TRBV14; CDR3aa: CASSQEFPGEETQYF
j_gene: TRBJ2-5; v_gene: TRBV7-6; CDR3aa: CASSSHPLAGVQETQYF
j_gene: TRBJ2-7; v_gene: TRBV29-1; CDR3aa: CSVGDRGYEQYF
j_gene: TRBJ1-2; v_gene: TRBV20-1; CDR3aa: CSARDKSGHGYTF
j_gene: TRBJ1-1; v_gene: TRBV7-6; CDR3aa: CASSEGDGMNTEAFF
j_gene: TRBJ1-2; v_gene: TRBV29-1; CDR3aa: CSGRQGAYGYTF